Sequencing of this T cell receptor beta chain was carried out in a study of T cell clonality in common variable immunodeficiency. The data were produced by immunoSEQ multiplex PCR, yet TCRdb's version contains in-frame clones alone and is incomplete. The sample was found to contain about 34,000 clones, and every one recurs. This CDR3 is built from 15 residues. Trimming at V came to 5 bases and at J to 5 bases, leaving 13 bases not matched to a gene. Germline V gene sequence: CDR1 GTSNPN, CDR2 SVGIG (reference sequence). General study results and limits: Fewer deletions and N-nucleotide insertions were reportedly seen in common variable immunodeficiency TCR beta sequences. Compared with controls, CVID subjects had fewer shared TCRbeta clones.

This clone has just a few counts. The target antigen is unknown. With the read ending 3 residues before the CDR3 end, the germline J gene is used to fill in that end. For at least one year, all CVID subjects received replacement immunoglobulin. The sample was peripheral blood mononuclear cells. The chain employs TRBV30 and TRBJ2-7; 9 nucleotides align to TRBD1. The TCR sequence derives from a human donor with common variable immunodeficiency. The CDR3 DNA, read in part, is TGTGCCTGGGAGTATGGGACAGGGATGTTGAACGAG. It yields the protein CAWEYGTGMLNE. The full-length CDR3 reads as CAWEYGTGMLNEQYF.